This entry is about one T cell receptor beta chain. No antigen is known for it. Individual cDNA molecules were tagged with unique molecular identifiers, the study reported. In TCRdb, the 5' RACE reads were re-called with MiXCR into one record per CDR3 protein. The profile shows tens of thousands of distinct CDR3 sequences, under 11% of them singletons. This entry belongs to a study of early T cells in non-severe SARS-CoV-2 infection. Looking at the study overall: The input, bulk RNA from unsorted whole blood, was sequenced, and chains were unpaired.

Study findings and constraints: Private and CD4 specificities were missed by VDJdb matching, skewed to anti-spike CD8.

CDR1 MDHEN and CDR2 SYDVKM come from the germline V gene. Losses at the gene ends were 6 bases for V and 5 bases for J; bases not matched to a gene: 6. This CDR3 comprises 14 residues. The chain is built from TRBV28 and TRBJ2-2; TRBD1 matches 7 bases. Sequenced material: whole blood, taken at baseline. This sequence originates from an adult who was a healthcare worker with PCR-confirmed SARS-CoV-2 infection or an uninfected control (not recorded which). CDR3 protein: CASRGQGVTGELFF. The DNA of the CDR3 is TGTGCCAGCAGGGGGCAGGGGGTTACCGGGGAGCTGTTTTTT.